The TCR beta chain under discussion was sequenced for a study of tumor-infiltrating lymphocytes in primary liver carcinoma. For the study at large: Surgery removed the patients' primary liver carcinoma. Men and women, 30 to 69 years of age, made up the patients. Study-level results: The study found a significantly higher top-250-clone fraction in tumors than in blood (p = 0.039).

Germline DNA was also extracted, and blood RNA derived from unsorted whole blood. These patients lived with chronic HBV infection and had never been treated. With about 470 ng total RNA as template and a constant-region primer, TCR beta cDNA was made. Sequencing libraries for TCR beta derived from three nested multiplex PCR rounds that used slightly modified ARM-PCR. A C-beta reverse primer and TRBV1-TRBV30 forward primers served in each of the first two PCR rounds, at about 9 cycles apiece. TCRdb re-derived calls from the multiplex PCR reads in MiXCR, one entry per CDR3 protein. This table holds almost 200,000 distinct CDR3 sequences, 65% found once. Remarks on this clonotype: As yet, its antigen is unknown. Given a much more abundant clone one base away, this may be a read error.

CDR3 length equals 13 residues. CDR1 and CDR2 (germline): MNHEY, SVGAGI. Trimming cost V 2 bases and J 3 bases, with 8 bases left between them. The material sequenced was peripheral blood. The chain combines TRBV6-5 with TRBJ2-7; tentative D call: TRBD2 (5 bases). The sequence derives from a woman aged 60-70 years with primary liver carcinoma and hepatitis B virus infection. The DNA of the CDR3 is TGTGCCAGCAGTTACCAGGACTGCTACGAGCAGTACTTC. Translation gives CASSYQDCYEQYF.